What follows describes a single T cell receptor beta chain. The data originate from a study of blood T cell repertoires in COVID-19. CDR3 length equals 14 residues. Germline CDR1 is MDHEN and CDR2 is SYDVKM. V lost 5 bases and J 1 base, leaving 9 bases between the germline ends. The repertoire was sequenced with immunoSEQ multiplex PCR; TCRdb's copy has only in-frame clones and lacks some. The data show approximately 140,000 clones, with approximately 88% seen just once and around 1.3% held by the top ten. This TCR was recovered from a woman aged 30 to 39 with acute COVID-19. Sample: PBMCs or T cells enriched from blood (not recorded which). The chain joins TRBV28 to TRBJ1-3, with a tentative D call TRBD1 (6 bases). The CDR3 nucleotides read TGTGCCAGCAGTAATACAGGGTCTGGAAACACCATATATTTT. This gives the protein CASSNTGSGNTIYF.